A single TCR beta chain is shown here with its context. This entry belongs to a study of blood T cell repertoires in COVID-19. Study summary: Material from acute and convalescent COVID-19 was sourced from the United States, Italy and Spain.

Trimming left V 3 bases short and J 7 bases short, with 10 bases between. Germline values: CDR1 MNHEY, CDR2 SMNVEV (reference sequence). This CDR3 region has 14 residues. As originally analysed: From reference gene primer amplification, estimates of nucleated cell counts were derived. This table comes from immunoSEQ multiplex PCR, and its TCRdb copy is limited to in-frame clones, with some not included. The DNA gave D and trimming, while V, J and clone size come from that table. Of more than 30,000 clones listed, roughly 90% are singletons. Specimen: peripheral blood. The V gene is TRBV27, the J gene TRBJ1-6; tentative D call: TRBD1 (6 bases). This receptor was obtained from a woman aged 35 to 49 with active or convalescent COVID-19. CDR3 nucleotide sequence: TGTGCCAGCAGTTTCAGGGGCCCGAATTCACCCCTCCACTTT. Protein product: CASSFRGPNSPLHF.